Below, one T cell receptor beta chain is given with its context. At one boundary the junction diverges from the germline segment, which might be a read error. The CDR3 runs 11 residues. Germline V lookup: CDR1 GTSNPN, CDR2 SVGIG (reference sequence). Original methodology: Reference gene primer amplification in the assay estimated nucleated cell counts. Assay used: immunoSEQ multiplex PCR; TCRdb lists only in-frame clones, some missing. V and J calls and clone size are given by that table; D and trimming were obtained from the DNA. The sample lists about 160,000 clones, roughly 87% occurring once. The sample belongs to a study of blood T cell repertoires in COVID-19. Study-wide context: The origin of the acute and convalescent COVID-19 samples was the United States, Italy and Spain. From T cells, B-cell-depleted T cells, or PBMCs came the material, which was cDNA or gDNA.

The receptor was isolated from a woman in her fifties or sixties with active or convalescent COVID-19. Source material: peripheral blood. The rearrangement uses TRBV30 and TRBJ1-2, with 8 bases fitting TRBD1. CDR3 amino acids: CAWSVQAGGAF. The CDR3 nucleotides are TGTGCCTGGAGTGTACAGGCAGGGGGCGCCTTC.